One and the same sample provided the 21 T cell receptor beta chains below, sequenced in a study of T cell responses to AZD1222 COVID-19 vaccine. Only in-frame clones appear in the TCRdb table, and some are missing; sequencing was by immunoSEQ multiplex PCR. This sample carries roughly 110,000 clones, approximately 84% of them seen once, and the ten largest clones take around 9.9%. The sequences come from peripheral blood, collected on day 0 of AZD1222 vaccination. The source is an adult in good health.

The CDR3 nucleotides are TGTGCCAGCAGCCCCCGGCGGGGGCAAGAGACCCAGTACTTC. This encodes CASSPRRGQETQYF. The chain couples TRBV28 to TRBJ2-5; TRBD2 aligns across 7 bases. Per germline, CDR1 MDHEN and CDR2 SYDVKM. Trimming took 6 bases from V and 2 from J; bases not matched to a gene: 6. The CDR3 is made up of 14 amino acids.

The chain couples TRBV7-3 to TRBJ1-6, with D maybe TRBD1 (5 bases). V was cut by 5 bases and J by 5 bases, with 10 bases left in between. Germline-derived CDR1 and CDR2 are SGHTA and FQGTGA. The CDR3 totals 14 residues. Here the CDR3 reads CASSLQGDNSPLHF. As DNA, the CDR3 is TGTGCCAGCAGCCTTCAGGGTGATAATTCACCCCTCCACTTT. Full variable domain (remainder filled in from reference TRBV7-3 and TRBJ1-6): GAGVSQTPSNKVTEKGKYVELRCDPISGHTALYWYRQSLGQGPEFLIYFQGTGAADDSGLPNDRFFAVRPEGSVSTLKIQRTERGDSAVYLCASSLQGDNSPLHFGNGTRLTVT.

This chain links TRBV6-2 or TRBV6-3 with TRBJ2-2; D is possibly TRBD1 (5 bases). V was cut by 6 bases and J by 6 bases, with 23 bases left in between. Germline CDR1 and CDR2: MNHEY and SVGEGT. CDR3 length: 17 amino acids. In nucleotides, the CDR3 is TGTGCCAGCAGCTCTCTCTCGGCAGGGTCTTATTCCGGGGAGCTGTTTTTT. It yields the protein CASSSLSAGSYSGELFF.

The chain recombines TRBV7-9 with TRBJ2-4, with D possibly matching TRBD2 (5 bases). Germline CDR1 is SEHNR and CDR2 is FQNEAQ (reference sequence). The V gene lost 5 bases and the J gene lost 8 bases, with 13 bases spanning the gap. This CDR3 is 13 amino acids long. The CDR3 loop reads CASSRDSLDIQYF. The CDR3 nucleotides are TGTGCCAGCAGCCGGGATTCGTTGGACATTCAGTACTTC.

This clone came up once. The V gene is TRBV5-5, the J gene TRBJ1-2; unclear D gene. The V and J ends lost 0 bases and 3 bases respectively, with 9 bases between them. The germline V gene has CDR1 SGHKS and CDR2 YYEKEE (reference sequence). The CDR3 has 14 amino acids. CDR3 region: CASSLDVTHYGYTF. The CDR3 DNA reads TGTGCCAGCAGCTTGGATGTGACCCACTATGGCTACACCTTC.

The gene calls are TRBV6-5 and TRBJ2-6; no clear D. The germline V gene encodes CDR1 MNHEY and CDR2 SVGAGI. This CDR3 comprises 15 residues. With 7 bases removed from V and 0 bases from J, the gap between germline ends came to 10 bases. The CDR3 sequence is CASNRAISGANVLTF. For the CDR3, the DNA is TGTGCCAGCAATAGGGCCATCTCTGGGGCCAACGTCCTGACTTTC.

For this clone: Other DNA sequences in the same sample also yield this CDR3. The chain has TRBV28 and TRBJ1-2, with no clear D. The CDR3 spans 13 residues. In germline, CDR1 is MDHEN, CDR2 SYDVKM. V shed 1 base and J shed 4 bases, with 7 bases lying between them. CDR3 in DNA: TGTGCCAGCAGTTTATCTGGACCCTATGGCTACACCTTC. Protein product: CASSLSGPYGYTF.

This clone was counted only a few times. The V call is TRBV28, the J call TRBJ1-1, with D uncertain. Germline V CDR1 and CDR2: MDHEN, SYDVKM. The CDR3 covers 17 residues. V was trimmed by 5 bases and J by 7 bases, leaving 26 bases between them. The CDR3, as DNA: TGTGCCAGCAGTCTTTTCCGTCTCCCAAGGGCCCAAGGTGAAGCTTTCTTT. It specifies CASSLFRLPRAQGEAFF.

This chain uses TRBV28 with TRBJ1-5; D uncertain. CDR3 length: 16 residues. Trimming took off 2 bases at V and 2 bases at J, with 13 bases between the two ends. The germline V gene encodes CDR1 MDHEN and CDR2 SYDVKM. CDR3 sequence (DNA): TGTGCCAGCAGTTTAAATCGGCTATCTGGCAATCAGCCCCAGCATTTT. Its translation: CASSLNRLSGNQPQHF.

CDR3 protein: CASAGTSYGYTF. CDR3 in DNA: TGCGCCAGCGCCGGGACAAGCTATGGCTACACCTTC. The rearrangement joins TRBV5-1 to TRBJ1-2; D is possibly TRBD1 (6 bases). Trimming cost V 7 bases and J 4 bases, with 11 bases left between them. Germline V gives CDR1 SGHRS, CDR2 YFSETQ. The CDR3 is 12 residues long.

This chain's CDR3 is CASSLDVVSNQPQHF. CDR3 DNA sequence: TGTGCCAGCAGCTTAGACGTGGTGAGCAATCAGCCCCAGCATTTT. The chain couples TRBV7-2 to TRBJ1-5; D remains unclear. The ends were cut back, 1 base at V and 1 base at J, with 8 bases in the middle. This CDR3 comprises 15 residues. Germline V gives CDR1 SGHTA, CDR2 FQGNSA.

The sample holds one count of this clone. The V gene is TRBV4-2, the J gene TRBJ2-3, with 8 bases that match TRBD2. Trimming cost V 1 base and J 2 bases; bases outside gene matches: 5. Germline lookup yields CDR1 LGHNA and CDR2 YNFKEQ. The CDR3 has 16 residues. The CDR3 DNA reads TGTGCCAGCAGCCAAGGTATAGCGGGAAACACAGATACGCAGTATTTT. Amino acid sequence: CASSQGIAGNTDTQYF.

V is TRBV11-2 and J is TRBJ2-3, with 7 bases lining up with TRBD1. With V trimmed by 4 bases and J by 0 bases, 1 base remained unmatched. Germline assignment: CDR1 SGHAT and CDR2 FQNNGV. The CDR3 totals 14 residues. The CDR3 bases are TGTGCCAGCAGCTCGGGACAGAGCACAGATACGCAGTATTTT. Its translation is CASSSGQSTDTQYF.

CDR3 region: CASSHSIIYYEQYF. For the CDR3, the DNA is TGTGCCAGCAGCCACTCCATCATCTACTACGAGCAGTACTTC. The chain uses TRBV3-1 (or the pseudogene TRBV3-2) and TRBJ2-7; D remains ambiguous. Trimming stripped 3 bases from V and 3 bases from J, with 12 bases between. This CDR3 spans 14 amino acids. Germline V gene lookup returns CDR1 LGHDT and CDR2 YNNKEL (reference sequence).

On this clone: Germline and junction disagree at one end, which may indicate a read error. The chain joins TRBV7-7 to TRBJ2-7; no clear D. The germline V gene encodes CDR1 SSHAT and CDR2 FNYEAQ (reference sequence). The CDR3 extends over 15 amino acids. CDR3 bases: TGTGCTAGCAGCGAATCGGCCGGAGAGTCCTACGAGCAGTACTTC. Encoded protein: CASSESAGESYEQYF. Together with reference TRBV7-7 and TRBJ2-7, the CDR3 gives the full variable domain: GAGVSQSPRYKVTKRGQDVTLRCDPISSHATLYWYQQALGQGPEFLTYFNYEAQPDKSGLPSDRFSAERPEGSISTLTIQRTEQRDSAMYRCASSESAGESYEQYFGPGTRLTVT.

The chain carries TRBV2 and TRBJ2-5, with 9 bases fitting TRBD1. The CDR3 contains 14 residues. Losses at the gene ends were 5 bases for V and 5 bases for J; bases not matched to a gene: 6. CDR1 is SNHLY and CDR2 is FYNNEI in the germline V gene. CDR3 DNA: TGTGCCAGCAGTAGGGACAGGGAGGTTGAGACCCAGTACTTC. Translating it yields CASSRDREVETQYF.

The chain links TRBV28 to TRBJ2-3; no definite D call. The V end was cut by 3 bases, the J end by 3 bases, with 13 bases between. Germline V gene data show CDR1 as MDHEN and CDR2 as SYDVKM. The CDR3 spans 15 residues. The CDR3 region is CASSFSLAQTDTQYF. For the CDR3, the DNA is TGTGCCAGCAGTTTCTCCCTGGCGCAGACAGATACGCAGTATTTT.

The CDR3, as DNA: TGCGCCAGCAGTGAGCGGGGGGACCAGCCCCAGCATTTT. It encodes CASSERGDQPQHF. This sequence joins TRBV10-2 and TRBJ1-5, with D perhaps TRBD1 (5 bases). V lost 2 bases and J 7 bases, leaving 9 bases between the germline ends. This CDR3 region has 13 residues. The germline CDR1 and CDR2 sequences are WSHSY and SAAADI.

This chain joins TRBV4-2 and TRBJ1-2; D perhaps matches TRBD1 (6 bases). CDR1 and CDR2 (germline): LGHNA, YNFKEQ. The CDR3 covers 15 residues. Trimming took off 4 bases at V and 0 bases at J, with 12 bases between the two ends. The CDR3 here is CASSLSPGANYGYTF. CDR3 coding DNA: TGTGCCAGCAGCCTAAGCCCAGGGGCTAACTATGGCTACACCTTC.

This clone was observed a handful of times. V is TRBV6-2 or TRBV6-3 and J is TRBJ2-7; 14 bases are shared with TRBD2. Germline V gives CDR1 MNHEY, CDR2 SVGEGT. The CDR3 runs to 16 residues. V shed 4 bases, J shed 3 bases, and the junction held 5 bases outside the gene matches. CDR3 coding DNA: TGTGCCAGCAGTTTATCAGGGACTAGCGGGGGCTACGAGCAGTACTTC. Translation gives CASSLSGTSGGYEQYF.

The chain joins TRBV15 to TRBJ2-3; 9 bases are a match to TRBD1. This CDR3 is 16 amino acids long. Germline-derived CDR1 and CDR2 are LNHNV and YYDKDF (reference sequence). V was pared by 0 bases and J by 6 bases, with 7 bases of the junction left unmatched. The CDR3: CATSRDRGQGRDTQYF. CDR3 nucleotides: TGTGCCACCAGCAGAGATCGGGGACAGGGTCGGGATACGCAGTATTTT.